The clone carrying this T cell receptor (beta chain) was observed a single time. Nominal health characterized the donors when sampled, though unrecorded immune exposures were likely. These data come from a study of cytomegalovirus exposure and HLA in healthy donors. 13 Jbeta primers and 60 Vbeta primers were used for the PCR. TCRdb's copy holds only in-frame clones and misses some; the assay was immunoSEQ multiplex PCR. The sample holds a few hundred thousand clones, more than 65% seen once. The ends lost 1 base at V and 5 bases at J; junction bases unmatched: 6. In germline, CDR1 is GTSNPN, CDR2 SVGIG (reference sequence). The CDR3 consists of 14 residues.

Input material: PBMCs. The chain employs TRBV30 and TRBJ1-1; 8 bases are a match to TRBD1. The TCR originated in a woman aged 25 to 39 in good health and CMV-seronegative. The CDR3 sequence is CAWSGQGRWTEAFF. The CDR3 bases are TGTGCCTGGAGTGGACAGGGGAGATGGACTGAAGCTTTCTTT.